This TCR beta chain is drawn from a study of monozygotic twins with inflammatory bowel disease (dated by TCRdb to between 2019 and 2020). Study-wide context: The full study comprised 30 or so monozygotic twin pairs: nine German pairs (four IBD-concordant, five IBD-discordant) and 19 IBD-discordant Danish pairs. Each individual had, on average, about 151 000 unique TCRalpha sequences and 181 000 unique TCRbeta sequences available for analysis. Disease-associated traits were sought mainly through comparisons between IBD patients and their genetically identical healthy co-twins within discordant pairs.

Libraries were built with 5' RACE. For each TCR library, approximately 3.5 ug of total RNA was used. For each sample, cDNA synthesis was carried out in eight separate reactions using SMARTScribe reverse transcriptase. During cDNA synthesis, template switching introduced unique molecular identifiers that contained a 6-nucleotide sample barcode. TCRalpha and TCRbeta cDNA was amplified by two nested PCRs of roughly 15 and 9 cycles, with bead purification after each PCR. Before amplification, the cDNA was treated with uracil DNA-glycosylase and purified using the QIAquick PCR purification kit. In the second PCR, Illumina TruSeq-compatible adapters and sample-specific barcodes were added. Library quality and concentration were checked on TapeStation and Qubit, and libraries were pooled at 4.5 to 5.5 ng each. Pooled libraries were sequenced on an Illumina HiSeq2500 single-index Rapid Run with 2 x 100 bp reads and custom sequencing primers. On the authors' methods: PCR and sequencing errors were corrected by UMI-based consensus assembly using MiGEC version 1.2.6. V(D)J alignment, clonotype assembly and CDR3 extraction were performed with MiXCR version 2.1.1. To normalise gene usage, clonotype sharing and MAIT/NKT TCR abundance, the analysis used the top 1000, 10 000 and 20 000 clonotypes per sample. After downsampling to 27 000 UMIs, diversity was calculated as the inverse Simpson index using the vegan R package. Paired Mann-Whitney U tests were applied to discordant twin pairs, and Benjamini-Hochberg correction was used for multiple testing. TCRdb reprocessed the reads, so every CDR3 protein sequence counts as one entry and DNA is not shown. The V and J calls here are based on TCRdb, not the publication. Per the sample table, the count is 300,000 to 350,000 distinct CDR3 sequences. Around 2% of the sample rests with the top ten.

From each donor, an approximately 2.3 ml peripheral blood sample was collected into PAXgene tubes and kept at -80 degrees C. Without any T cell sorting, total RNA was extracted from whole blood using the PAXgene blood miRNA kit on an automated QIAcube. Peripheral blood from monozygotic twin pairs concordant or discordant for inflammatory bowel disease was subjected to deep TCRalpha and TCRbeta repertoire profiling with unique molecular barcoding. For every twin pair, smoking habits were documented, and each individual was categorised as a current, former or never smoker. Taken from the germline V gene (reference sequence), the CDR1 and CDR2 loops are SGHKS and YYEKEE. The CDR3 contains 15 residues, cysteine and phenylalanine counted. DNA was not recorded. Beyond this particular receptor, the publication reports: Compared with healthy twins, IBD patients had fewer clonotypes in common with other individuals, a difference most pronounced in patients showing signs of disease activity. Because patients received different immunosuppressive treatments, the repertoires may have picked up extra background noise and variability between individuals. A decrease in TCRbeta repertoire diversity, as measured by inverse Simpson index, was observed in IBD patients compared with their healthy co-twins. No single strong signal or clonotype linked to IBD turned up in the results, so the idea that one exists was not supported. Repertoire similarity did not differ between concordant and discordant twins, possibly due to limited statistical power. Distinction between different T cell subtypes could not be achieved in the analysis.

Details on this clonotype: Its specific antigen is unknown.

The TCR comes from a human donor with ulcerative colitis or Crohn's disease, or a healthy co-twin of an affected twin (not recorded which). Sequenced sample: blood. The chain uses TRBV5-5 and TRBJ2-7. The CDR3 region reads CASSLSLGLSYEQYF.